Sequencing of this T cell receptor beta chain was carried out in a study of blood T cell repertoires in COVID-19. Across the study: Some COVID-19 samples were acute and others convalescent; all came from the United States, Italy and Spain. Nucleic acid was either cDNA or gDNA, and it came from T cells, B-cell-depleted T cells, or PBMCs.

V lost 3 bases, J lost 4 bases, and 6 bases stayed unmatched. The CDR3 has 15 amino acids. Germline V CDR1 and CDR2: MGHRA, YSYEKL. The assay was immunoSEQ multiplex PCR, and TCRdb's table has in-frame clones only and misses some. The sample yields approximately 140,000 clones, over 75% seen once. V usage is TRBV4-1 and J usage is TRBJ2-1; 7 positions match TRBD1. The source material was peripheral blood. This TCR derives from a human donor in a cohort sampled during active COVID-19. The CDR3 is CASSHPGQPYNEQFF. Written as DNA, the CDR3 is TGCGCCAGCAGCCACCCGGGACAGCCTTACAATGAGCAGTTCTTC.